This T cell receptor (beta chain) comes out of a study of tumor-infiltrating lymphocytes in primary liver carcinoma. Overall study: All lesions had stage T1-T3 N0M0 and roughly 4 to 11 cm widths. Each sample had roughly 3.5 to 7.13 million productive TCRbeta reads regardless of tissue type.

The input was approximately 500 ng total RNA; TCR beta cDNA was made from it with a constant-region primer. Researchers made the TCR beta libraries by running three nested multiplex PCR rounds with slightly modified ARM-PCR. Use of TRBV1-TRBV30 forward primers with a C-beta reverse primer characterized the first two PCR rounds, which lasted around 9 cycles each. TCRdb itself ran the multiplex PCR reads through MiXCR, one entry per CDR3 protein. The sample holds about 330,000 distinct CDR3 sequences; less than 65% are singletons and the top ten take roughly 6%. Unsorted whole blood yielded the blood RNA, and germline DNA was also extracted. This CDR3 has 15 residues. The germline CDR1 and CDR2 sequences are SGHAT and FQNNGV. Trimming cost V 1 base and J 3 bases, with 9 bases left between them. Broader study findings: Tumor region pairs shared more overlap than did tumor-adjacent and tumor-blood pairs. Bulk unsorted samples prevented comparison of CD4+ and CD8+ repertoires.

This clonotype was seen repeatedly, ten times or more. Its specificity is not known. The source material was peripheral blood. This receptor was identified in a man between 40 and 49 years old with primary liver carcinoma and hepatitis B virus infection. The V and J genes are TRBV11-2 and TRBJ1-4, with a possible D match to TRBD1 (5 bases). The CDR3 sequence is CASSLGGGANEKLFF. The CDR3 nucleotides read TGTGCCAGCAGCTTAGGGGGGGGAGCTAATGAAAAACTGTTTTTT.